The clone carrying this T cell receptor beta chain was seen a few times. The antigen remains undetermined. The data belong to a study of T cells in Graves' hyperthyroidism and ophthalmopathy. Researchers amplified the TCR beta CDR3 regions from RNA transcripts. HTBI primers drove first-round RT-PCR of the TCR CDR3. Using its own MiXCR run on the multiplex PCR reads, TCRdb lists one record per CDR3 protein. The sample carries over 700,000 distinct CDR3 sequences, about 38% recorded once. Looked up from germline, CDR1 is LNHDA and CDR2 is SQIVND (reference sequence). The V and J ends lost 4 bases and 4 bases, in that order; junction bases with no gene match: 9. There are 16 residues in the CDR3. Findings of the study overall: A model using 13 V-J features told ophthalmopathy apart from stable hyperthyroidism.

The source of this sequence is a man in his late teens or twenties with Graves' hyperthyroidism. The specimen was blood. The chain has TRBV19 and TRBJ2-7, with 11 bases that match TRBD1. The chain's CDR3 is CASSNRRDRGTYEQYF. The CDR3 nucleotides are TGTGCCAGTAGTAACCGCCGGGACAGGGGGACGTACGAGCAGTACTTC.